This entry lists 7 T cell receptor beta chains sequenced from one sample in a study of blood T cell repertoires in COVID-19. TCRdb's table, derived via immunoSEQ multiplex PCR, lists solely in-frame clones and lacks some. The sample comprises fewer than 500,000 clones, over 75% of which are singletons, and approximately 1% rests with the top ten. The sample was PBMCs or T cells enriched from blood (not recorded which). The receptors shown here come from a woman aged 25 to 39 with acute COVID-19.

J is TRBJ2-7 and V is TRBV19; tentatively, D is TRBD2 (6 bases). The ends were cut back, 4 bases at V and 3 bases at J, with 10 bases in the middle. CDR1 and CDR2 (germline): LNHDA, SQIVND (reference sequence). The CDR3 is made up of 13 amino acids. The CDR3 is CASSTLGGYEQYF. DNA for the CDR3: TGTGCCAGTAGTACGTTGGGGGGCTACGAGCAGTACTTC.

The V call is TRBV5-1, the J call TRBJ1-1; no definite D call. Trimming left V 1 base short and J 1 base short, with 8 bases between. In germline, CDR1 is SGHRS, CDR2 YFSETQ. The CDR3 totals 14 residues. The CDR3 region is CASSLLSGNTEAFF. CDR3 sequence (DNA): TGCGCCAGCAGCTTGCTATCCGGGAACACTGAAGCTTTCTTT. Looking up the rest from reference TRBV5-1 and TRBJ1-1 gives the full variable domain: KAGVTQTPRYLIKTRGQQVTLSCSPISGHRSVSWYQQTPGQGLQFLFEYFSETQRNKGNFPGRFSGRQFSNSRSEMNVSTLELGDSALYLCASSLLSGNTEAFFGQGTRLTVV.

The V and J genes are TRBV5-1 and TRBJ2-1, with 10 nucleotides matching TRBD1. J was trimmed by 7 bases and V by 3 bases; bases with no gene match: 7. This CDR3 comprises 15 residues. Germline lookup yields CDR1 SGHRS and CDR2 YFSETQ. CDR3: CASSSPGQGINEQFF. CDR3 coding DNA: TGCGCCAGCAGCTCGCCGGGACAGGGGATTAATGAGCAGTTCTTC.

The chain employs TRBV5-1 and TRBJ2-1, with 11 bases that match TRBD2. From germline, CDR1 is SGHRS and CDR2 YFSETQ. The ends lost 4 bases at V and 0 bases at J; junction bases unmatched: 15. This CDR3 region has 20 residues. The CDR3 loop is CASSPAQFSGGESSYNEQFF. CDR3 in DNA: TGCGCCAGCAGCCCCGCACAGTTTAGCGGGGGGGAAAGCTCCTACAATGAGCAGTTCTTC.

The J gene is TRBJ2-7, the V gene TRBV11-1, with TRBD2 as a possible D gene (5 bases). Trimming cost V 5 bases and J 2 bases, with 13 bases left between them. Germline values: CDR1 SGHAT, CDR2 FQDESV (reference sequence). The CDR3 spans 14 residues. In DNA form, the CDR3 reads TGTGCCAGCAGCCCCCGGACTGTAACCTACGAGCAGTACTTC. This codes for CASSPRTVTYEQYF.

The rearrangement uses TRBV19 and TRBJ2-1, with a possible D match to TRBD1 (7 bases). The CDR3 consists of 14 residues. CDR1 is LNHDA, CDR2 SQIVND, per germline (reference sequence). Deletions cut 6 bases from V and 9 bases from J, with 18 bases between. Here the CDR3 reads CASREGQTRGEQFF. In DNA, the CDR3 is TGTGCCAGTAGGGAGGGACAGACGCGGGGTGAGCAGTTCTTC.

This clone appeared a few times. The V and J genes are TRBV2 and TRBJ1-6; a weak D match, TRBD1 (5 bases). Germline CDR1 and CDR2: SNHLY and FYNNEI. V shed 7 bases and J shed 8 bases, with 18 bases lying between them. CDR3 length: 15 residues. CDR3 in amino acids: CASTPGAGRYSPLHF. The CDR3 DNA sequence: TGTGCCAGCACCCCAGGAGCAGGGCGGTATTCACCCCTCCACTTT.